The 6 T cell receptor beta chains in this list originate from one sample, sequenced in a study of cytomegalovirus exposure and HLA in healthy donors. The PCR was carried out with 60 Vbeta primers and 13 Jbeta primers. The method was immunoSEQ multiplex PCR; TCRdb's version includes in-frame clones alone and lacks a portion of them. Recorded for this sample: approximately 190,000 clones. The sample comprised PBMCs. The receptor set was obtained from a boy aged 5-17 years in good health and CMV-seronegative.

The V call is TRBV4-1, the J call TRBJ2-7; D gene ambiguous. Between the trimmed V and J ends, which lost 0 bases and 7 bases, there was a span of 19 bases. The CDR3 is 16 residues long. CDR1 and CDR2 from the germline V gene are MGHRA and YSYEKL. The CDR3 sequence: CASSQELQPSLREQYF. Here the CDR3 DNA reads TGCGCCAGCAGCCAAGAGCTACAGCCCAGCCTTCGGGAGCAGTACTTC.

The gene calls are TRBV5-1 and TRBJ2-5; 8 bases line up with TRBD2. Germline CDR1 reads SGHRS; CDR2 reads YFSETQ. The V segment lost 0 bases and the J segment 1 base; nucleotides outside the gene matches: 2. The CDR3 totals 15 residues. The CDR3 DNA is TGCGCCAGCAGCTTGGCGGGGGGGCCCCAAGAGACCCAGTACTTC. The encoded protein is CASSLAGGPQETQYF.

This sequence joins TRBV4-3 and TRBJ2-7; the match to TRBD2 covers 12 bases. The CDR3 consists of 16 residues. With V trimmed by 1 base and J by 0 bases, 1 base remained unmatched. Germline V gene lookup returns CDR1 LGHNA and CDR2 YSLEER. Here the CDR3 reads CASSQGLAGASYEQYF. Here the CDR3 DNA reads TGCGCCAGCAGCCAAGGACTAGCGGGGGCCTCCTACGAGCAGTACTTC.

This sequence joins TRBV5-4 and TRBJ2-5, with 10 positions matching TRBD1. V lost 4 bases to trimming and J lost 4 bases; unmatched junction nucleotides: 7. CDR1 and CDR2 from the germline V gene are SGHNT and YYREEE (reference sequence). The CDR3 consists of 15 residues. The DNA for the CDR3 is TGTGCCAGCAGCCAAAGACAGGGGGCGAGAGAGACCCAGTACTTC. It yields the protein CASSQRQGARETQYF.

The CDR3 sequence: CASSPRNPSGGFGETQYF. The DNA for the CDR3 is TGTGCCAGCAGCCCCCGTAACCCTAGCGGGGGGTTTGGAGAGACCCAGTACTTC. The chain couples TRBV9 to TRBJ2-5; TRBD2 aligns across 11 bases. The length of the CDR3 is 18 residues. V dropped 4 bases and J dropped 4; count of bases not matched to a gene: 15. Germline loops: CDR1 SGDLS, CDR2 YYNGEE. The entire variable domain, with the rest obtained from reference TRBV9 and TRBJ2-5, is as follows: DSGVTQTPKHLITATGQRVTLRCSPRSGDLSVYWYQQSLDQGLQFLIQYYNGEERAKGNILERFSAQQFPDLHSELNLSSLELGDSALYFCASSPRNPSGGFGETQYFGPGTRLLVL.

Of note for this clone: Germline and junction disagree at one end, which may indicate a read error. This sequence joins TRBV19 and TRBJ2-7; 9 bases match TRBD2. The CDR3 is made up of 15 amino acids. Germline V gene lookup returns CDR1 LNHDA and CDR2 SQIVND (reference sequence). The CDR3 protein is CARDTARAGGLVLCF. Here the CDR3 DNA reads TGTGCCAGAGACACAGCGCGGGCGGGGGGGCTCGTGCTTTGTTTC.